Below are 26 T cell receptor beta chains sequenced from a single sample in a study of T cells in Graves' hyperthyroidism and ophthalmopathy. RNA transcripts gave rise to amplified TCR beta CDR3 regions. Initially, a first-round RT-PCR of the TCR CDR3 employed the HTBI primer set. Using its own MiXCR run on the multiplex PCR reads, TCRdb lists one record per CDR3 protein. The sample lists 220,000 or so distinct CDR3 sequences, roughly 17% seen once, with 28% in the top ten. Sequencing was done on a sample of blood. The receptors here all came from a woman under 30 with Graves' ophthalmopathy.

This clonotype was seen ten or more times. V gene TRBV5-1 combines with J gene TRBJ2-5; 9 positions agree with TRBD1. V gave up 4 bases and J gave up 5 bases; unmatched junction bases: 9. The CDR3 length is 15 residues. The V gene's germline CDR1 is SGHRS and CDR2 YFSETQ. Here the CDR3 reads CASSPGQGVWETQYF. In DNA form, the CDR3 reads TGCGCCAGCAGCCCGGGACAGGGTGTATGGGAGACCCAGTACTTC.

Many counts were recorded for this clonotype. V is TRBV12-3 or TRBV12-4 and J is TRBJ2-1, with a weak D call TRBD2 (7 bases). Trimming removed 6 bases from V and 5 bases from J, with 29 bases in between. The CDR3 consists of 19 residues. CDR3: CASRPWGRRGLIPNNEQFF. The CDR3 nucleotides are TGTGCCAGCAGACCCTGGGGGAGGCGGGGGCTAATCCCCAACAATGAGCAGTTCTTC.

On this clonotype: A much larger clone lies one base from this, so it may be a read error. The DNA of the CDR3 is TGTGCCAGCAGCCCTCTGAATGCTTACTATGGCTACACCTTC. As protein: CASSPLNAYYGYTF. This rearrangement joins TRBV7-9 to TRBJ1-2; D remains unclear. Germline V gives CDR1 SEHNR, CDR2 FQNEAQ (reference sequence). The CDR3 contains 14 residues. Trimming removed 5 bases at V and 3 bases at J, with 13 bases between. Supplemented by reference TRBV7-9 and TRBJ1-2, the full variable domain reads DTGVSQNPRHKITKRGQNVTFRCDPISEHNRLYWYRQTLGQGPEFLTYFQNEAQLEKSRLLSDRFSAERPKGSFSTLEIQRTEQGDSAMYLCASSPLNAYYGYTFGSGTRLTVV.

This clonotype was recorded at least ten times. This chain links TRBV7-9 with TRBJ2-1; 7 bases map to TRBD1. CDR3 length: 15 amino acids. Trimming cost V 10 bases and J 2 bases; bases outside gene matches: 11. Looked up from germline, CDR1 is SEHNR and CDR2 is FQNEAQ (reference sequence). This CDR3 is CATRPDRVPYNEQFF. The CDR3 DNA is TGTGCCACCAGACCTGACAGGGTGCCCTACAATGAGCAGTTCTTC.

The CDR3 DNA reads as TGTGCCAGCAGGAGCACAGGGGCCGGTAGGCAGTTCTTC. Amino acids: CASRSTGAGRQFF. The chain combines TRBV11-2 with TRBJ2-1; TRBD1 matches 7 bases. Per germline, CDR1 SGHAT and CDR2 FQNNGV. J was trimmed by 12 bases and V by 6 bases; bases with no gene match: 11. This CDR3 contains 13 residues.

V usage is TRBV19 and J usage is TRBJ2-1, with D maybe TRBD1 (6 bases). V lost 3 bases and J 4 bases, leaving 13 bases between the germline ends. The germline V gene encodes CDR1 LNHDA and CDR2 SQIVND (reference sequence). This CDR3 has 15 amino acids. The CDR3 here is CASSISRGRYNEQFF. In DNA form, the CDR3 reads TGTGCCAGTAGTATTTCCAGGGGCAGGTACAATGAGCAGTTCTTC. The entire variable domain, with the rest obtained from reference TRBV19 and TRBJ2-1, is as follows: DGGITQSPKYLFRKEGQNVTLSCEQNLNHDAMYWYRQDPGQGLRLIYYSQIVNDFQKGDIAEGYSVSREKKESFPLTVTSAQKNPTAFYLCASSISRGRYNEQFFGPGTRLTVL.

This clonotype was seen a handful of times. This chain links TRBV9 with TRBJ2-1, with TRBD2 matching 10 bases. The germline gives CDR1 SGDLS, CDR2 YYNGEE. The V segment lost 0 bases and the J segment 0 bases; nucleotides outside the gene matches: 9. This CDR3 is 19 amino acids long. In DNA form, the CDR3 reads TGTGCCAGCAGCGTAGCTGAAGCGGGAGGGCCCTACTCCTACAATGAGCAGTTCTTC. Its protein product is CASSVAEAGGPYSYNEQFF.

This chain links TRBV28 with TRBJ2-7; 11 nucleotides align to TRBD2. The ends lost 7 bases at V and 2 bases at J; junction bases unmatched: 16. Germline CDR1 MDHEN, CDR2 SYDVKM. CDR3 length equals 18 residues. CDR3 protein: CASNPTVRTSGSPYEQYF. The CDR3 DNA reads TGTGCCAGCAACCCAACGGTGAGGACTAGCGGGTCTCCCTACGAGCAGTACTTC.

At least ten counts were recorded for this clonotype. The chain joins TRBV12-5 to TRBJ2-7, with 11 bases fitting TRBD1. Germline V gives CDR1 LGHNT, CDR2 FRNRAP. Trimming cost V 5 bases and J 0 bases; bases outside gene matches: 3. This CDR3 is built from 15 residues. The CDR3 sequence is CASGLGTGGSYEQYF. The CDR3 DNA is TGTGCTAGTGGTCTCGGGACAGGGGGCTCCTACGAGCAGTACTTC.

This clonotype was found a few times. A read error is possible here, since a much larger clone lies one base away. The J gene is TRBJ2-7, the V gene TRBV6-5; unclear D gene. The V gene's germline CDR1 is MNHEY and CDR2 SVGAGI. The CDR3 runs 15 residues. The CDR3 spells CAGSYSYRRSYEQYF. The CDR3 DNA follows: TGTGCCGGCAGTTACTCGTACCGTCGCTCCTACGAGCAGTACTTC.

On this clonotype itself: It is likely a read error, because the conserved phenylalanine at the end of the CDR3 is missing. The rearrangement joins TRBV13 to TRBJ2-2, with D unresolved. Trimming cost V 1 base and J 4 bases, with 7 bases left between them. The CDR3 is 14 residues long. Germline loops: CDR1 PRHDT, CDR2 FYEKMQ (reference sequence). The CDR3 nucleotides read TGTGCCAGCAGCTTAGTAAGGACCACCGGGGAGCTGTTTTCT. It encodes CASSLVRTTGELFS.

This clonotype was recorded at least ten times. The chain combines TRBV18 with TRBJ2-7; D gene ambiguous. CDR1 is KGHSH and CDR2 is LQKENI in the germline V gene. CDR3 length equals 12 residues. Deletions cut 5 bases from V and 3 bases from J, with 8 bases between. In nucleotides, the CDR3 is TGTGCCAGCTCAGACTCAAGCTACGAGCAGTACTTC. Amino acids: CASSDSSYEQYF.

This clonotype occurred many times. This chain links TRBV6-1 with TRBJ2-7, with 10 nucleotides matching TRBD2. With 5 bases clipped from V and 8 bases from J, the junction kept 9 bases outside the gene matches. This CDR3 region has 14 residues. Looked up from germline, CDR1 is MNHNS and CDR2 is SASEGT. In DNA form, the CDR3 reads TGTGCCAGCAGTCCGGCAGCGGGAGGGCCCAAGCAGTACTTC. Translated: CASSPAAGGPKQYF.

This clonotype appeared many times. The chain employs TRBV20-1 and TRBJ2-6; D unresolved. The CDR3 totals 14 residues. Trimming shortened V by 3 bases and J by 1 base, and 7 bases separated the two germline ends. Germline assignment: CDR1 DFQATT and CDR2 SNEGSKA (reference sequence). The CDR3 spells CSARMGSGANVLTF. DNA of the CDR3: TGCAGTGCTAGGATGGGGTCTGGGGCCAACGTCCTGACTTTC.

Ten or more counts support this clonotype. This chain's CDR3 is CASSFSGVGDTEAFF. Here the CDR3 DNA reads TGTGCCAGCAGCTTCTCAGGGGTGGGTGACACTGAAGCTTTCTTT. The V call is TRBV6-1, the J call TRBJ1-1; a possible D gene is TRBD1 (6 bases). Trimming left V 6 bases short and J 3 bases short, with 17 bases between. Looked up from germline, CDR1 is MNHNS and CDR2 is SASEGT. The CDR3 sequence is 15 residues long.

This clonotype was counted ten times or more. The CDR3 sequence: CSGMGLAGYNEQFF. The CDR3 coding sequence is TGCAGTGGGATGGGACTAGCGGGATACAATGAGCAGTTCTTC. V usage is TRBV20-1 and J usage is TRBJ2-1; the match to TRBD2 covers 13 bases. The CDR3 extends over 14 amino acids. Germline lookup yields CDR1 DFQATT and CDR2 SNEGSKA (reference sequence). V shed 7 bases and J 4 bases; nucleotides not matched to a gene: 4.

Ten or more counts support this clonotype. The chain combines TRBV20-1 with TRBJ1-4; TRBD1 agrees at 7 bases. V trimming: 3 bases; J trimming: 8 bases; junction bases outside the gene matches: 15. Looked up from germline, CDR1 is DFQATT and CDR2 is SNEGSKA (reference sequence). The CDR3 spans 16 residues. CDR3 bases: TGCAGTGCTAGGCCCCCGACAGGGAATGGGGGAGAAAAACTGTTTTTT. Protein sequence: CSARPPTGNGGEKLFF.

In this sample, this clonotype turned up many times. This chain links TRBV5-8 with TRBJ1-2; no clear D. Trimming stripped 5 bases from V and 4 bases from J, with 12 bases between. Looked up from germline, CDR1 is SGHTS and CDR2 is YDEGEE. The CDR3 runs to 13 residues. The CDR3 spells CASSFTRPYGYTF. The CDR3 nucleotides are TGTGCCAGCAGTTTCACAAGGCCCTATGGCTACACCTTC.

In its sample, this clonotype was seen many times. J is TRBJ2-5 and V is TRBV7-9, with D maybe TRBD1 (5 bases). CDR1 and CDR2 from the germline V gene are SEHNR and FQNEAQ (reference sequence). The ends were cut back, 4 bases at V and 5 bases at J, with 17 bases in the middle. CDR3 length equals 15 residues. Here the CDR3 reads CASSSNWGPQETQYF. CDR3 DNA: TGTGCCAGCAGCTCTAACTGGGGCCCGCAGGAGACCCAGTACTTC.

The chain combines TRBV4-1 with TRBJ1-1; 7 positions agree with TRBD1. Germline CDR1 is MGHRA and CDR2 is YSYEKL. Losses at the gene ends were 0 bases for V and 4 bases for J; bases not matched to a gene: 5. This CDR3 has 15 residues. The CDR3 bases are TGCGCCAGCAGCCAAGATTCGAGGGGGCTCACTGAAGCTTTCTTT. This translates into CASSQDSRGLTEAFF.

This clonotype came up many times. The rearrangement uses TRBV13 and TRBJ2-5; TRBD2 agrees at 12 bases. The CDR3 consists of 18 residues. Germline-derived CDR1 and CDR2 are PRHDT and FYEKMQ (reference sequence). The V gene end was trimmed by 2 bases and the J gene end by 1 base; junction bases not matched to a gene: 8. Here the CDR3 reads CASSLRRLAGGPQETQYF. The CDR3 DNA reads TGTGCCAGCAGCTTACGGCGTCTAGCGGGGGGGCCCCAAGAGACCCAGTACTTC.

This clonotype has ten or more counts. The chain has TRBV6-1 and TRBJ1-2; unclear D gene. Germline CDR1 is MNHNS and CDR2 is SASEGT. V lost 0 bases and J 2 bases, leaving 4 bases between the germline ends. The CDR3 extends over 13 amino acids. For the CDR3, the DNA is TGTGCCAGCAGTGAAGCTGTGAACTATGGCTACACCTTC. It is translated as CASSEAVNYGYTF.

Ten or more counts support this clonotype. At one end the junction does not follow the germline gene, possibly because of a read error. This chain joins TRBV5-1 and TRBJ1-2; D perhaps matches TRBD1 (6 bases). The CDR3 totals 14 residues. The V gene's germline CDR1 is SGHRS and CDR2 YFSETQ. CDR3 coding DNA: TGCGCCAGCAGCTTGGGGGGGCCAGGCTTTGGCGACACCTTC. It encodes CASSLGGPGFGDTF.

This clonotype was counted only a few times. A read error may explain this, as a much larger clone is one base away. The CDR3 reads CATSGAARNEQFF. The CDR3 coding sequence is TGTGCCACCAGTGGAGCAGCGAGGAATGAGCAGTTCTTC. V and J are TRBV24-1 and TRBJ2-1; no firm D call. This CDR3 has 13 residues. Germline CDR1 and CDR2: KGHDR and SFDVKD. V lost 5 bases to trimming and J lost 7 bases, with 11 bases between them.

This clonotype was seen ten or more times. This rearrangement joins TRBV11-3 to TRBJ2-1, with 7 bases lining up with TRBD2. The CDR3 runs 16 residues. The germline V gene encodes CDR1 SGHNT and CDR2 YENEEA. V dropped 1 base and J dropped 4; count of bases not matched to a gene: 7. In DNA, the CDR3 is TGTGCCAGCAGCTTAGGAAAGCGGGATTGGTACAATGAGCAGTTCTTC. Its protein is CASSLGKRDWYNEQFF.

There are many counts of this clonotype. The gene calls are TRBV18 and TRBJ2-1; 7 positions match TRBD1. CDR3 size: 16 residues. V was clipped by 2 bases and J by 2 bases; unmatched bases: 6. Germline V lookup: CDR1 KGHSH, CDR2 LQKENI. The CDR3 reads CASSPITGTAYNEQFF. CDR3 DNA: TGTGCCAGCTCACCAATCACCGGGACAGCCTACAATGAGCAGTTCTTC.